This T cell receptor beta chain originates from a study of cytomegalovirus exposure and HLA in healthy donors. Worth noting for this clone: Its antigen is still unknown.

Primers: 60 Vbeta forward and 13 Jbeta reverse. Assay: immunoSEQ multiplex PCR; the TCRdb copy retains only in-frame clones and omits some. Among fewer than 250,000 clones listed, 75% to 80% were seen once. V lost 1 base, J lost 6 bases, and 9 bases lay in between. CDR1 is SGHDN, CDR2 FVKESK, per germline. The CDR3 is 13 residues long. Study-level findings and limits: Association of a missense DCLRE1C variant with TCR beta V- and J-gene trimming was reported in a later analysis. As immune exposure information, only CMV serostatus was available. Most likely, a cluster of highly shared sequence variants arose as a sequencing artifact.

The TCR comes from a man between 18 and 29 years old in good health and CMV-seronegative. V gene TRBV14 combines with J gene TRBJ1-1; D ambiguous. The specimen sequenced was PBMCs. The DNA of the CDR3 is TGTGCCAGCAGCCAAGTATCGGGAGCTGAAGCTTTCTTT. Amino acids: CASSQVSGAEAFF.